Below are 2 T cell receptor beta chains sequenced from a single sample in a study of T cells in Graves' hyperthyroidism and ophthalmopathy. Amplification of TCR beta CDR3 regions was performed using RNA transcripts as template. The TCR CDR3 was amplified in a first-round RT-PCR using the HTBI primer set. One entry per CDR3 protein results from TCRdb running MiXCR on the multiplex PCR reads. The profile covers about 600,000 distinct CDR3 sequences, with about 14% appearing a single time and 7% to 9% taken by the ten largest. Sequencing used blood. Receptors originate from a woman aged 18-29 years with Graves' ophthalmopathy.

There are a few counts of this clonotype. J is TRBJ1-4 and V is TRBV5-8, with TRBD1 as a possible D gene (5 bases). V gave up 6 bases and J gave up 8 bases, with 14 bases separating them. The CDR3 is 13 amino acids. Germline loops: CDR1 SGHTS, CDR2 YDEGEE. Here the CDR3 DNA reads TGTGCCAGCAAAAGACGGGGGTTAGAAAAACTGTTTTTT. Encoded protein: CASKRRGLEKLFF.

This clonotype was counted ten times or more. The gene calls are TRBV20-1 and TRBJ2-5; 11 bases fit TRBD2. This CDR3 region has 14 residues. Germline trimming cut 2 bases from V and 5 bases from J; bases unmatched to any gene: 4. Looked up from germline, CDR1 is DFQATT and CDR2 is SNEGSKA (reference sequence). The CDR3 DNA is TGCAGTGCTAGATTAGCGGGAGGGAGGGAGACCCAGTACTTC. This encodes CSARLAGGRETQYF.